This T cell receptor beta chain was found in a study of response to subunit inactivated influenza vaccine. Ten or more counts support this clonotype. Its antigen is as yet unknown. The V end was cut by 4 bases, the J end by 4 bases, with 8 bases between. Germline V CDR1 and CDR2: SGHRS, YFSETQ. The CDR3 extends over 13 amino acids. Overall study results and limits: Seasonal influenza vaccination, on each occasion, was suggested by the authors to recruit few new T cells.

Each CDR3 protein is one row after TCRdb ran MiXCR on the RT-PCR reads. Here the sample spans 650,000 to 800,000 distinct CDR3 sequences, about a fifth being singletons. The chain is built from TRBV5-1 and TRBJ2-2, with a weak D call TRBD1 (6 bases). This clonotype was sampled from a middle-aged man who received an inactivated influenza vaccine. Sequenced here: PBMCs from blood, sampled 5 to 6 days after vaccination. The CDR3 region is CASSEDSTGELFF. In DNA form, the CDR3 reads TGCGCCAGCAGCGAGGACAGCACCGGGGAGCTGTTTTTT.